This section outlines one T cell receptor beta chain sequence together with its context. Seattle enrolled patients during active infection and tracked them longitudinally. These data originate in a study of blood T cell repertoires in COVID-19. About the research overall: The United States, Italy and Spain were the sources of the acute and convalescent COVID-19 samples. Sources were T cells, B-cell-depleted T cells, or PBMCs; the material itself was cDNA or gDNA.

V shed 4 bases and J shed 4 bases, with 10 bases lying between them. The CDR3 is 13 residues long. The germline V gene encodes CDR1 MNHEY and CDR2 SMNVEV (reference sequence). In the original processing: By means of reference gene primer amplification, nucleated cell counts were estimated. Generated by immunoSEQ multiplex PCR, the TCRdb table keeps only in-frame clones and is missing some. V and J calls and clone size are copied from that table; D and trimming were computed from the DNA. This table holds 400,000 to 450,000 clones, approximately 89% found once. Sequencing was carried out using peripheral blood. This TCR was sampled from a woman between 40 and 50 years old with COVID-19, enrolled during active disease. V is TRBV27 and J is TRBJ1-2; D ambiguous. CDR3 protein: CASSSNRIYGYTF. CDR3 coding DNA: TGTGCCAGCAGTTCGAACAGAATCTATGGCTACACCTTC.